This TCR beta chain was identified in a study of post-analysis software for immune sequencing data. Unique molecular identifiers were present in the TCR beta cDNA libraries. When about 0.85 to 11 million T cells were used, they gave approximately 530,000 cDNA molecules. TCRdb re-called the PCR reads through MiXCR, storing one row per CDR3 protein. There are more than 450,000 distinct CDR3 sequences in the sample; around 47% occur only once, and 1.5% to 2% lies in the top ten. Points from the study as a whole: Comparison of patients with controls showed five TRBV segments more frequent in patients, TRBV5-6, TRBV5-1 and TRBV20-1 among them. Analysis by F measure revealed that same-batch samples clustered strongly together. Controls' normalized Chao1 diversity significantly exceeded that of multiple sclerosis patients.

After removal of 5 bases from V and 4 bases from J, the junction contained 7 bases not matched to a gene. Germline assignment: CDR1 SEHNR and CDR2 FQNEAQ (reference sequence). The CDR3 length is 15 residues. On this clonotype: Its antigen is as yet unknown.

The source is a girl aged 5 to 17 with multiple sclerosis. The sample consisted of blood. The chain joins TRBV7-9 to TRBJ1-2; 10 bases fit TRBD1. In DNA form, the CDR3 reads TGTGCCAGCAGCCGGGGGACAGGGGACTTCTATGGCTACACCTTC. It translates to CASSRGTGDFYGYTF. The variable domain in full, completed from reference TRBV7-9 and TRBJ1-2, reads DTGVSQNPRHKITKRGQNVTFRCDPISEHNRLYWYRQTLGQGPEFLTYFQNEAQLEKSRLLSDRFSAERPKGSFSTLEIQRTEQGDSAMYLCASSRGTGDFYGYTFGSGTRLTVV.